The clone carrying this T cell receptor (beta chain) was counted ten times or more. The antigen remains undetermined. This CDR3 region has 11 residues. V lost 3 bases and J 3 bases, leaving 3 bases between the germline ends. Germline CDR1 reads LGHNT; CDR2 reads FRNRAP. Every donor was a healthy Caucasian. These data belong to a study of identical twins. General study results and limits: The study found weaker excess twin sharing in beta out-of-frame sequences. Conclusions were based on cross-sectional statistical analysis, without following the same donors.

TCRdb ran MiXCR on the 5' RACE reads and lists one entry per CDR3 protein. Of a few hundred thousand distinct CDR3 sequences listed, roughly 9.5% are singletons. The data were also submitted as part of a second study, on yellow fever vaccine responses in identical twins. That paper states: The authors reported partly convergent, partly personalized vaccine responses in identical twins.

This rearrangement joins TRBV12-5 to TRBJ2-7; no definite D call. Sequencing was carried out using PBMCs. The source is a young woman in good health. The CDR3 DNA reads as TGTGCTAGTGGTTTCGGCTACGAGCAGTACTTC. It translates to CASGFGYEQYF.